The subject of this entry is one TCR beta chain. Its antigen is undetermined. Isolation of PBMCs gave at least 6.5 million cells per sample. Per sample, at least 5.5 micrograms of total RNA were extracted. This sample was included in a study of blood T cells in healthy people across ages. Findings and caveats of the study: A roughly linear age-dependent decrease characterized TCR beta diversity per million T cells. A strong correlation was seen between TCR beta diversity and naive T cell percentage.

A sample-barcoded 5' primer and a J-beta primer mix were used in a second PCR of roughly 6 to 11 cycles. From the 5' RACE reads, TCRdb called clonotypes with MiXCR, one entry per CDR3 protein. This sample has about 1.5 million distinct CDR3 sequences, with roughly 43% found just once. Germline loops: CDR1 MNHNS, CDR2 SASEGT. The CDR3 is 14 residues long. Between the trimmed V and J ends, which lost 6 bases and 2 bases, there was a span of 12 bases. The sample taken for sequencing was blood. The sequence was collected from a woman in her late teens or twenties in good health. J is TRBJ2-3 and V is TRBV6-1, with D perhaps TRBD1 (6 bases). CDR3 nucleotides: TGTGCCAGCAGGGAGGACAGCAACACAGATACGCAGTATTTT. As protein: CASREDSNTDTQYF.